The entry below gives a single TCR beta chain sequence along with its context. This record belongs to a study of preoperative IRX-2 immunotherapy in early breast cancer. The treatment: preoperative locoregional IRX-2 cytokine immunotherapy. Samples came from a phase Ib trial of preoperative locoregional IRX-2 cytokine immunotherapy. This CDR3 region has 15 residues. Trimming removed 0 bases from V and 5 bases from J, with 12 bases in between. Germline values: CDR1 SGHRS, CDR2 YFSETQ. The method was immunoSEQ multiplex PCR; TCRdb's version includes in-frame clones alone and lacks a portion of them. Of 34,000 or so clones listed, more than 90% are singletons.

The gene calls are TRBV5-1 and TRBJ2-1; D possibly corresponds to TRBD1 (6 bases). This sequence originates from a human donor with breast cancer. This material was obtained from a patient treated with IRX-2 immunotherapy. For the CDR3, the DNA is TGCGCCAGCAGCTTGGCCCTCAGGGGAAACAATGAGCAGTTCTTC. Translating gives CASSLALRGNNEQFF.